This T cell receptor (beta chain) was captured in a study of patients and donors after allogeneic stem cell transplantation. Using its own MiXCR run on the RT-PCR reads, TCRdb lists one record per CDR3 protein. The sample includes about a million distinct CDR3 sequences, more than 15% seen only once; the top ten take 6%. Looked up from germline, CDR1 is MNHEY and CDR2 is SVGEGT. The CDR3 is 14 residues long. Trimming took 0 bases from V and 4 from J, leaving 9 bases between them. This receptor was obtained from a human donor who was either an allogeneic HSCT recipient or a stem cell or donor lymphocyte infusion donor (not recorded which). It is not recorded whose cells these are; they may come from a transplant donor. The chain combines TRBV6-2 or TRBV6-3 with TRBJ1-1; D remains unclear. Specimen: blood, either unsorted or a sorted T cell fraction (not recorded which). CDR3 bases: TGTGCCAGCAGTTACTCAAGGGCTGGCACTGAAGCTTTCTTT. Its protein product is CASSYSRAGTEAFF.